The T cell receptor beta chain under discussion was sequenced for a study of CD8+CD57+ T cells in acquired aplastic anemia. Broader study findings: The number of CD8+ CDR3 sequences shared by patients and controls was fewer than 35.

This CDR3 is 11 amino acids long. The ends were cut back, 10 bases at V and 8 bases at J, with 11 bases in the middle. Germline CDR1 ENHRY, CDR2 SYGVKD. Genomic DNA was employed as the template in profiling TCR beta VDJ and CDR3. TCRdb called the reads again in MiXCR, with one record for every CDR3 protein. The table lists a few hundred thousand distinct CDR3 sequences, roughly 33% of them singletons, with 1% to 1.3% in the top ten. As concerns this clonotype: No antigen is known for it.

Sequencing input: sorted CD4+, CD8+, or CD8+CD57+ T cells (not recorded which) from PBMCs. The chain uses TRBV10-3 and TRBJ2-2; D is unclear. The TCR was taken from a human donor in good health, serving as a control. This CDR3 is CASSPTGELFF. For the CDR3, the DNA is TGTGCCAGCAGCCCCACAGGGGAGCTGTTTTTT.